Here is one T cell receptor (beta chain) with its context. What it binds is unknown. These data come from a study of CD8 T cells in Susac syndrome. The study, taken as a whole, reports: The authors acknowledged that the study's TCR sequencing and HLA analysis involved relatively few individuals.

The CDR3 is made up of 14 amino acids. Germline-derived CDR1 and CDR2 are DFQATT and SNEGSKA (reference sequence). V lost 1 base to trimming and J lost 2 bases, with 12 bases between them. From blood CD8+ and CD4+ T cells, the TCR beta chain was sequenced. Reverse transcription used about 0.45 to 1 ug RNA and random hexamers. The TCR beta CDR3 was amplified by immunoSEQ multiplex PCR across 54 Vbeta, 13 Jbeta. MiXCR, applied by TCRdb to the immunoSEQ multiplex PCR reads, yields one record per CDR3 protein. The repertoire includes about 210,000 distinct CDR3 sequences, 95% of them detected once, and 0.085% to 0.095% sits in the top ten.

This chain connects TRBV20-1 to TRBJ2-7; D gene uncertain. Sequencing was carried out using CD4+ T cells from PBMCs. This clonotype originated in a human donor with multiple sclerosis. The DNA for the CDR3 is TGCAGTGCTAGAGGTCAGGTGGACCCCTACGAGCAGTACTTC. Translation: CSARGQVDPYEQYF.